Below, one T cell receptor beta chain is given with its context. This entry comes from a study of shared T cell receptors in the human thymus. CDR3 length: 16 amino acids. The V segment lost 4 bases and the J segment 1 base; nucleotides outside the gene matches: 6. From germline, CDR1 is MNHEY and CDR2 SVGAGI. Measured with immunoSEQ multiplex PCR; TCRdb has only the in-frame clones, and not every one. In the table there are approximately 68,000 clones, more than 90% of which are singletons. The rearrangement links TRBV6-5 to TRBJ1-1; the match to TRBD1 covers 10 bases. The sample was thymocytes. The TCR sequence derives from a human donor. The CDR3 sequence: CASSWRDRGRNTEAFF. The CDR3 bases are TGTGCCAGCAGTTGGCGGGACAGGGGCCGGAACACTGAAGCTTTCTTT.